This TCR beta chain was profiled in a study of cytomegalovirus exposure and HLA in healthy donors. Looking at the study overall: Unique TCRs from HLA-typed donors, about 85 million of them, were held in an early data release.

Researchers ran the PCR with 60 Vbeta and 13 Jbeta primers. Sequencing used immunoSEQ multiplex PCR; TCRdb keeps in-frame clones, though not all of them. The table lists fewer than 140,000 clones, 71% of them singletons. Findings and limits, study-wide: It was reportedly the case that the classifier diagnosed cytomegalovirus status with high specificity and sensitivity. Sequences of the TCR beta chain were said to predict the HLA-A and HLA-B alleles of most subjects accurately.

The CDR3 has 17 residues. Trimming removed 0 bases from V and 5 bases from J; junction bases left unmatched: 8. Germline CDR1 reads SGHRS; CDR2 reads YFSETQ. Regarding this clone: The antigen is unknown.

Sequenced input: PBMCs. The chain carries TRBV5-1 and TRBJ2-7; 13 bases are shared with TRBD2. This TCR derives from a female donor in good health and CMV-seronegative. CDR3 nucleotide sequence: TGCGCCAGCAGCTTGGAACTAGCGGGAGGGCCAACCCACGAGCAGTACTTC. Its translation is CASSLELAGGPTHEQYF.